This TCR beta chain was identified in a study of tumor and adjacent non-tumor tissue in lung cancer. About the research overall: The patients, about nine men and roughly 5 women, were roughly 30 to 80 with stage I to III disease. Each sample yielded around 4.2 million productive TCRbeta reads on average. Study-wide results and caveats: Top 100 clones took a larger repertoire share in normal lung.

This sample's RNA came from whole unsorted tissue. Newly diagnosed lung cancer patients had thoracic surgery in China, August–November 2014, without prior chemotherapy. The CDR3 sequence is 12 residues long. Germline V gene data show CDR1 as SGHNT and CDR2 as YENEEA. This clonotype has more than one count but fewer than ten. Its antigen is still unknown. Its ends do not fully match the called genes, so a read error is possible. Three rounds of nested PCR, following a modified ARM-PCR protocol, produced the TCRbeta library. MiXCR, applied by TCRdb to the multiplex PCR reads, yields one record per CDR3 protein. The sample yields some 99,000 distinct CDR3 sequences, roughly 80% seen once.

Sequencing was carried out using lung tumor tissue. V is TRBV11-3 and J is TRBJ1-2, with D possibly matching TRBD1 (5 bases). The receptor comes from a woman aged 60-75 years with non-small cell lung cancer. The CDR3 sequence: CTSCLGDGGYTF. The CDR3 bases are TGTACCAGCTGCCTGGGGGACGGAGGCTACACCTTC. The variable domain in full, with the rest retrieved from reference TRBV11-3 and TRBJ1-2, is EAGVVQSPRYKIIEKKQPVAFWCNPISGHNTLYWYLQNLGQGPELLIRYENEEAVDDSQLPKDRFSAERLKGVDSTLKIQPAELGDSAVYLCTSCLGDGGYTFGSGTRLTVV.